This T cell receptor (beta chain) was captured in a study of T cell changes during pregnancy in multiple sclerosis. The data were produced by immunoSEQ multiplex PCR, yet TCRdb's version contains in-frame clones alone and is incomplete. Here the sample spans 50,000 to 65,000 clones, more than 90% being singletons. The CDR3 totals 11 residues. The V gene's germline CDR1 is SGHRS and CDR2 YFSETQ. V gave up 10 bases and J gave up 6 bases, with 11 bases separating them. The input for sequencing was CD8+ T cells from peripheral blood mononuclear cells, taken before pregnancy. The chain carries TRBV5-1 and TRBJ2-1; D is unclear. The clonotype comes from a female donor with multiple sclerosis, enrolled in a pregnancy study. In DNA, the CDR3 is TGCGCCCGGAGTGGCACCAATGAGCAGTTCTTC. Encoded protein: CARSGTNEQFF.